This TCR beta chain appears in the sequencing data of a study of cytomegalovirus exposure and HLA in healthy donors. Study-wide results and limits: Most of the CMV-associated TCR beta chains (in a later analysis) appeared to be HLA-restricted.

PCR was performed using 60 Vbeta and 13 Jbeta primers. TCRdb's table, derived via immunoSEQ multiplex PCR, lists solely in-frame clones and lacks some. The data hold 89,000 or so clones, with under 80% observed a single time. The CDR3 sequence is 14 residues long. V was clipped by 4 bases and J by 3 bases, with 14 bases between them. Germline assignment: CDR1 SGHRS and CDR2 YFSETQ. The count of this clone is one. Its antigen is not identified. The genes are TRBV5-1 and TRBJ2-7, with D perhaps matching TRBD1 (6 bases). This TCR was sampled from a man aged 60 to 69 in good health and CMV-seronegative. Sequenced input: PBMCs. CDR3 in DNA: TGCGCCAGCAGCCCGGGACAACAAATCTACGAGCAGTACTTC. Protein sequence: CASSPGQQIYEQYF.